The rows below give T cell receptor beta chains drawn from one sample of a study of T-cell memory formation after mild COVID-19. TCRdb re-derived calls from the 5' RACE reads in MiXCR, one entry per CDR3 protein. The table shows about 290,000 distinct CDR3 sequences, with roughly 15% occurring only once. Sample: PBMCs or a T cell subset sorted from them (not recorded which). The receptor source for this set is a man younger than 30 who had mild COVID-19 (a few samples of this study predate the infection). Cell type and time point are not known. CDR3s include the opening cysteine and the closing phenylalanine or tryptophan. A D gene is named only where the DNA matches it firmly. Clone sizes are given selectively: once, few, many, or a class where the clone is expanded.

CDR3 protein	CDR3 DNA	J gene	D gene	clone size	V gene
CASSLTSGADEQFF	TGTGCCAGCAGTCTCACTAGCGGGGCGGATGAGCAGTTCTTC	TRBJ2-1	TRBD2	few	TRBV3-1
CASSKVAAFF	TGTGCCAGCAGTAAGGTCGCGGCTTTCTTT	TRBJ1-1	.	once	TRBV28
CASSLRGELFF	TGTGCCAGCAGTTTACGCGGGGAGCTGTTTTTT	TRBJ2-2	.	many	TRBV12-3/TRBV12-4
CASSQSLQGGNQPQHF	TGCGCCAGCAGCCAGAGCTTACAGGGAGGCAATCAGCCCCAGCATTTT	TRBJ1-5	.	few	TRBV4-3
CASRTIPGQGFNEQYF	TGCGCCAGCAGGACAATTCCGGGACAGGGGTTCAACGAGCAGTACTTC	TRBJ2-7	TRBD1	.	TRBV5-1
CAISETGAKTQYF	TGTGCCATCAGTGAAACAGGGGCCAAGACCCAGTACTTC	TRBJ2-5	TRBD1	few	TRBV10-3
CSAWDSVDSGNTIYF	TGCAGCGCTTGGGACTCGGTGGATTCTGGAAACACCATATATTTT	TRBJ1-3	.	few	TRBV29-1
CASRDSGNTEAFF	TGTGCCAGTAGAGACAGCGGGAACACTGAAGCTTTCTTT	TRBJ1-1	.	few	TRBV19
CASSGPSGQDTDTQYF	TGTGCCAGCAGTGGGCCGTCGGGACAGGACACAGATACGCAGTATTTT	TRBJ2-3	TRBD1	few	TRBV28
CASSPPEEQGGEKLFF	TGTGCCAGCTCACCACCGGAGGAACAGGGGGGTGAAAAACTGTTTTTT	TRBJ1-4	TRBD1	few	TRBV18
CASSLIGRGAADTQYF	TGTGCCAGCAGCTTAATAGGTCGCGGTGCGGCAGATACGCAGTATTTT	TRBJ2-3	.	many	TRBV7-9
CASSSRGLLSSYNEQFF	TGTGCCAGCAGCTCCCGGGGACTCCTGAGCTCCTACAATGAGCAGTTCTTC	TRBJ2-1	.	.	TRBV9
CAISERDRNTEAFF	TGTGCCATCAGTGAGCGGGACCGTAACACTGAAGCTTTCTTT	TRBJ1-1	.	few	TRBV10-3
CASSGGTSGFTDTQYF	TGCGCCAGCAGCGGAGGGACTAGCGGATTCACAGATACGCAGTATTTT	TRBJ2-3	TRBD2	.	TRBV5-1
CAISDRGGQGNQPQHF	TGTGCCATCAGTGATCGTGGGGGACAGGGCAATCAGCCCCAGCATTTT	TRBJ1-5	TRBD1	few	TRBV10-3
CASSPTGTQNEQFF	TGTGCCAGCAGCCCTACCGGGACGCAGAATGAGCAGTTCTTC	TRBJ2-1	.	.	TRBV7-3
CASSQTNRETGELFF	TGCGCCAGCAGCCAGACTAACAGGGAAACCGGGGAGCTGTTTTTT	TRBJ2-2	.	.	TRBV5-1
CASSPGLAGRDTQYF	TGTGCCAGCAGCCCTGGACTAGCGGGGAGAGATACGCAGTATTTT	TRBJ2-3	TRBD2	.	TRBV4-2
CASSEGAWGNTIYF	TGTGCCAGCAGTGAGGGGGCTTGGGGAAACACCATATATTTT	TRBJ1-3	.	.	TRBV2
CATGRDRGEKLFF	TGTGCCACCGGGAGGGACCGAGGTGAAAAACTGTTTTTT	TRBJ1-4	.	.	TRBV6-5
CASSFGRKETQYF	TGTGCCAGCAGCTTTGGGCGGAAAGAGACCCAGTACTTC	TRBJ2-5	.	few	TRBV7-2
CSAPLGNTIYF	TGCAGTGCTCCTTTGGGAAACACCATATATTTT	TRBJ1-3	.	few	TRBV20-1
CASRRDSLNSPLHF	TGTGCCAGCAGGCGGGACAGCTTAAATTCACCCCTCCACTTT	TRBJ1-6	TRBD1	.	TRBV2
CASSLSSGGSSYNEQFF	TGTGCCAGCTCACTTTCTAGCGGGGGGAGCTCCTACAATGAGCAGTTCTTC	TRBJ2-1	TRBD2	.	TRBV18
CASSYTRTGGNEQFF	TGTGCCAGCAGTTATACCAGGACAGGGGGTAATGAGCAGTTCTTC	TRBJ2-1	TRBD1	.	TRBV6-6
CASAVYETQYF	TGTGCCAGCGCAGTGTATGAGACCCAGTACTTC	TRBJ2-5	.	.	TRBV7-2
CASSYSGGGADGANVLTF	TGTGCCAGCAGTTACTCAGGCGGGGGGGCAGATGGGGCCAACGTCCTGACTTTC	TRBJ2-6	TRBD2	few	TRBV6-5
CASSLASFGSGTETQYF	TGTGCCAGCAGTTTAGCCTCGTTCGGTAGTGGTACGGAGACCCAGTACTTC	TRBJ2-5	.	.	TRBV12-3/TRBV12-4
CASSQKMADTQYF	TGTGCCAGCAGTCAAAAGATGGCAGATACGCAGTATTTT	TRBJ2-3	.	few	TRBV6-5
CASTARGGNYGYTF	TGTGCCAGCACAGCCAGAGGGGGTAACTATGGCTACACCTTC	TRBJ1-2	.	.	TRBV5-5
CASRLLADEQFF	TGTGCCAGCAGACTTCTAGCGGATGAGCAGTTCTTC	TRBJ2-1	TRBD2	.	TRBV12-3/TRBV12-4
CASSLAGQGMLEAFF	TGCGCCAGCAGCTTGGCCGGACAGGGGATGCTTGAAGCTTTCTTT	TRBJ1-1	TRBD1	.	TRBV5-1
CASSRGIRQPNTEAFF	TGCGCCAGCAGCCGAGGGATAAGACAGCCGAACACTGAAGCTTTCTTT	TRBJ1-1	.	few	TRBV5-1
CASSPQGIGANVLTF	TGTGCCAGCTCACCACAAGGGATTGGGGCCAACGTCCTGACTTTC	TRBJ2-6	.	.	TRBV18
CASRHRAGGNTIYF	TGTGCCAGCAGGCACCGGGCCGGCGGAAACACCATATATTTT	TRBJ1-3	.	few	TRBV6-5
CASSQDGGSIGNTIYF	TGCGCCAGCAGCCAAGATGGGGGCAGTATCGGAAACACCATATATTTT	TRBJ1-3	.	.	TRBV4-1
CASSLEAGGFGGYTF	TGTGCCAGCAGCTTAGAGGCGGGGGGGTTCGGTGGCTACACCTTC	TRBJ1-2	.	few	TRBV7-9
CASSSTGLAQYF	TGTGCCAGCAGCTCGACCGGGTTGGCGCAGTATTTT	TRBJ2-3	.	.	TRBV9
CASSRTLFYEQYF	TGTGCCAGCAGCCGCACACTTTTTTACGAGCAGTACTTC	TRBJ2-7	.	few	TRBV7-2
CAISGAGDDIQYF	TGTGCCATTTCCGGGGCGGGGGACGACATTCAGTACTTC	TRBJ2-4	TRBD2	few	TRBV10-3
CASSLMGARNEQFF	TGTGCCAGCAGTTTAATGGGGGCGAGGAATGAGCAGTTCTTC	TRBJ2-1	.	few	TRBV12-3/TRBV12-4
CASSHHPAGNTEAFF	TGCGCCAGCAGCCATCACCCGGCGGGGAACACTGAAGCTTTCTTT	TRBJ1-1	.	few	TRBV4-1
CSVTGGAVDTEAFF	TGCAGTGTGACAGGCGGGGCTGTGGACACTGAAGCTTTCTTT	TRBJ1-1	.	few	TRBV20-1
CASSLPRATDTQYF	TGTGCCAGCAGCTTACCCCGGGCCACAGATACGCAGTATTTT	TRBJ2-3	.	.	TRBV7-2
CATVGLGYNEQFF	TGTGCCACTGTAGGACTGGGATACAATGAGCAGTTCTTC	TRBJ2-1	.	few	TRBV6-6
CSISERDGYTF	TGCAGCATCTCTGAGAGAGATGGCTACACCTTC	TRBJ1-2	.	few	TRBV20-1
CASSPARDDYGYTF	TGTGCCAGCTCACCAGCTCGGGACGACTATGGCTACACCTTC	TRBJ1-2	.	.	TRBV18
CASSPRSSGANVLTF	TGTGCCAGCAGCCCCCGCAGCTCTGGGGCCAACGTCCTGACTTTC	TRBJ2-6	.	.	TRBV13
CTSSLPPGPGYNEQFF	TGCACCAGCAGCCTCCCCCCAGGGCCCGGCTACAATGAGCAGTTCTTC	TRBJ2-1	.	few	TRBV1
CASSPGTPPNEKLFF	TGTGCCAGTAGTCCCGGGACACCGCCGAATGAAAAACTGTTTTTT	TRBJ1-4	.	.	TRBV19
CASSTRLRSPRLPYGYAF	TGTGCCAGCAGCACGAGGCTCCGGTCCCCAAGGTTGCCCTATGGCTACGCCTTC	TRBJ1-2	.	few	TRBV11-2
CASSLDGGYNSPLHF	TGTGCCAGCAGCTTGGACGGCGGCTATAATTCACCCCTCCACTTT	TRBJ1-6	.	many	TRBV5-6
CASSGGQASYEQYF	TGTGCCAGCAGCGGGGGACAGGCAAGCTACGAGCAGTACTTC	TRBJ2-7	TRBD1	many	TRBV7-9
CASSFAQGYEQYF	TGCGCCAGCAGCTTCGCACAGGGGTACGAGCAGTACTTC	TRBJ2-7	TRBD1	few	TRBV5-1
CSVESTGALEQYF	TGCAGCGTTGAGTCAACCGGGGCCCTGGAGCAGTACTTC	TRBJ2-5	.	few	TRBV29-1
CASSRGTGNTEAFF	TGTGCCAGCAGCCGGGGGACAGGGAACACTGAAGCTTTCTTT	TRBJ1-1	TRBD1	few	TRBV4-2
CASSFQGSTEAFF	TGCGCCAGCAGCTTCCAGGGGAGCACTGAAGCTTTCTTT	TRBJ1-1	.	few	TRBV5-1
CASSLSWWGAQETQYF	TGTGCCAGCAGCTTGTCTTGGTGGGGGGCCCAAGAGACCCAGTACTTC	TRBJ2-5	.	few	TRBV7-9